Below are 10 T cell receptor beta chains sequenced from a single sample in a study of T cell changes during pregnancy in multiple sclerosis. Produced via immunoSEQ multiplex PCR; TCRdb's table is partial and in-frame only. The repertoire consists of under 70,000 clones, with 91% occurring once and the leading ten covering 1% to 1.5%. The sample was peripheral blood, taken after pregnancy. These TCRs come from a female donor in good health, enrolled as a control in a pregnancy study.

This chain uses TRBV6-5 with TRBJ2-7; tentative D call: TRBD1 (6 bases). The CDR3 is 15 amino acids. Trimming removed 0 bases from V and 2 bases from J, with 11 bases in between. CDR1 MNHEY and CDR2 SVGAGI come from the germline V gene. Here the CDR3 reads CASSYSFRGTYEQYF. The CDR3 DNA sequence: TGTGCCAGCAGTTACTCATTCAGGGGCACCTACGAGCAGTACTTC.

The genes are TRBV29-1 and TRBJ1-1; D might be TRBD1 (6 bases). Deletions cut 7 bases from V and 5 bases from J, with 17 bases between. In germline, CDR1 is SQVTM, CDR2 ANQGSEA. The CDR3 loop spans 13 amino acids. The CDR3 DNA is TGCAGCGGTCGGGGGCGCGGGGGGACTGAAGCTTTCTTT. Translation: CSGRGRGGTEAFF.

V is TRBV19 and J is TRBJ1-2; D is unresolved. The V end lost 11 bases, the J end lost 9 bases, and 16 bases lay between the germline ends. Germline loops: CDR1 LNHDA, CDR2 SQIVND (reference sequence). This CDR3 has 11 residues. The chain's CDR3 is CAGSGGRSYTF. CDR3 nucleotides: TGTGCCGGCAGCGGCGGCAGGAGCTACACCTTC. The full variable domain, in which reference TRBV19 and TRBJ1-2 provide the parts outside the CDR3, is DGGITQSPKYLFRKEGQNVTLSCEQNLNHDAMYWYRQDPGQGLRLIYYSQIVNDFQKGDIAEGYSVSREKKESFPLTVTSAQKNPTAFYLCAGSGGRSYTFGSGTRLTVV.

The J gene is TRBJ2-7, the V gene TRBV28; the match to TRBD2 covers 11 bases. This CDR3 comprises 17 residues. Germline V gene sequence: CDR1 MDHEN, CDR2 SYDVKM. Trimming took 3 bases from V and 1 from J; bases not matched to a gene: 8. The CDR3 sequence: CASSLASGGRNSYEQYF. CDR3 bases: TGTGCCAGCAGTTTGGCTAGCGGGGGGCGTAATTCCTACGAGCAGTACTTC.

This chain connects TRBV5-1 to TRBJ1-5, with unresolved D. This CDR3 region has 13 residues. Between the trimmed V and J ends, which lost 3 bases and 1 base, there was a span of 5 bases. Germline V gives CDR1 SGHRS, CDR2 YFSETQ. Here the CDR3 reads CASSSGSNQPQHF. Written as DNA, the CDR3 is TGCGCCAGCAGCTCCGGGAGCAATCAGCCCCAGCATTTT.

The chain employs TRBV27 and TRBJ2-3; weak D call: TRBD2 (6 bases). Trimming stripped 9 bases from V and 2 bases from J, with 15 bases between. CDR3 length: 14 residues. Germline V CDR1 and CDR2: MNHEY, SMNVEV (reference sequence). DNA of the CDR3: TGTGCCAGTCGTCGGGCGGGGATCACAGATACGCAGTATTTT. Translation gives CASRRAGITDTQYF.

Written as DNA, the CDR3 is TGTGCCAGCAGTGGCCTACAGGGCCCCTACGAGCAGTACTTC. It translates to CASSGLQGPYEQYF. The chain recombines TRBV6-1 with TRBJ2-7; a weak D match, TRBD1 (6 bases). This CDR3 is built from 14 residues. V lost 4 bases to trimming and J lost 2 bases, with 12 bases between them. CDR1 MNHNS and CDR2 SASEGT come from the germline V gene.

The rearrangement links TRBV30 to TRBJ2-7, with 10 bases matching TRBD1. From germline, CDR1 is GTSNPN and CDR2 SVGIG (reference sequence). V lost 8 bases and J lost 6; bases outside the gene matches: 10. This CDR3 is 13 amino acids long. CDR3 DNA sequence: TGTGCCCTTTGGGACAGGGGTTGGAGCGAGCAGTACTTC. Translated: CALWDRGWSEQYF. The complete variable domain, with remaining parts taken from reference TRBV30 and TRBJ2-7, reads SQTIHQWPATLVQPVGSPLSLECTVEGTSNPNLYWYRQAAGRGLQLLFYSVGIGQISSEVPQNLSASRPQDRQFILSSKKLLLSDSGFYLCALWDRGWSEQYFGPGTRLTVT.

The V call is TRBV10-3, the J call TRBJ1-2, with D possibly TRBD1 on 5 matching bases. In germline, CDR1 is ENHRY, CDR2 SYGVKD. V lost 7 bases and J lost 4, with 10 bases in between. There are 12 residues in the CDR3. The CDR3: CAIKGPSYGYTF. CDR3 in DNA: TGTGCCATCAAGGGGCCCAGCTATGGCTACACCTTC.

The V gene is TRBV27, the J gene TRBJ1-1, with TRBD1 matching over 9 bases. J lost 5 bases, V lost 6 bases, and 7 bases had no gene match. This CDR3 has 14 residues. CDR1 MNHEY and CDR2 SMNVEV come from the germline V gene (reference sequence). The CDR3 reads CASRGQGPETEAFF. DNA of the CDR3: TGTGCCAGCAGGGGACAGGGTCCGGAGACTGAAGCTTTCTTT.